The present TCR beta chain was sequenced within a study of shared clonotypes between healthy human individuals (TCRdb year 2020). Background on the whole study: The cohort comprised a couple of women and three men aged 18 to 49 years. For each donor, CD4 naive and CD4 memory were each run on three plates, CD8 naive on two plates, and CD8 memory on one plate. The study deeply sequenced blood TCR repertoires of several healthy adults to estimate repertoire size and the extent of clonotype sharing between individuals. Different laboratories and diverse techniques were used to prepare libraries and sequence TCR repertoires, to increase sequencing depth and limit assay-specific biases. Per donor, leukapheresis produced somewhere between about 0.85 and 10 billion PBMCs. Here is what the overall study found, with its caveats: Naive subsets generally had larger estimated clonotype richness than memory subsets. Because the study included only a small number of donors, the genetic and exposure-history diversity represented was limited. Rarefaction of sorted-subset datasets indicated incomplete sequencing despite the large sequencing depth. Compared with non-shared clonotypes, the clonotypes found in all four sorted-subset donors had higher generation probabilities. When four donors were compared, the shared fraction of clonotypes was 5% to 6.5% for naive CD4, around 4% for naive CD8, about 2.5% for memory CD4, and about 0.36% for memory CD8. Pairwise subsampling indicated that sequencing depth was expected to affect the degree of clonotype sharing among donors. Sampling was limited to blood, and TCR repertoires in tissue likely differ from TCR repertoires in blood.

The donors were healthy, HIV-negative adults who had no recently reported acute infections or vaccinations. All donors were Caucasian adults living in Nashville, Tennessee, USA. CD4+ T cells were enriched by magnetic negative selection, after which naive cells were positively selected on CD45RA and the negative fraction was taken as the memory subset. Blood was collected by leukapheresis, and PBMCs were isolated by Ficoll-Histopaque density gradient centrifugation and then cryopreserved in liquid nitrogen vapor phase. Analytical flow cytometry was used to check the purity and quantity of each magnetically sorted T cell population. Each sorted fraction had its genomic DNA isolated and then quantified by UV absorbance on a Nanodrop 2000c. From the germline V gene, CDR1 is SGHTA and CDR2 is FQGTGA. Its CDR3 holds 15 amino acids, cysteine through phenylalanine. CDR3 DNA only is kept here, 45 bases in frame from base 1. V was cut back by 5 bases and J by 3 bases, leaving a gap of 13 bases between them.

Using the deep immunoSEQ assay, multiplex PCR amplified TCR CDR3 regions from genomic DNA. Genomic DNA extracted from each cell subset was distributed evenly over all wells of several immunoSEQ 96-well plates, and each plate served as one replicate. For sorted subsets, each replicate PCR was loaded with approximately 190 ng genomic DNA, equivalent to approximately 27,000 T cell genomes. Purified libraries were quantified with a Qubit 3.0 fluorometer, sized on a Bioanalyzer 2100, and re-quantified with the KAPA Library Quantification kit. Every immunoSEQ 96-well plate was sequenced on a separate single-read 150-cycle Illumina NextSeq 550 flow cell. The paper's processing steps were these. The immunoSEQ output contained only junctional sequences without quality scores, so filtering could not match that applied to full-length reads. Sequences were annotated with PyIR, a Python wrapper for IgBLAST v1.9, using IMGT germline references to assign V/J genes and CDR3. Reads were filtered out if the reads had weak V/J assignments (E-value above 1e-6), no CDR3, stop codons, out-of-frame junctions, or ambiguous translated residues. A V3J clonotype was defined by an identical inferred V gene, J gene, and CDR3 amino acid sequence. Percentage overlap between repertoires was calculated by dividing the number of shared unique clonotypes by the size of the smaller repertoire. Richness of each repertoire was evaluated using RTK rarefaction, the Chao1 estimator, and Recon v2.1 estimates of unobserved clonotypes. OLGA was used to compute generation probabilities for all TCRbeta clonotypes that the gDNA method yielded from a handful of donors. TCRdb took this table from immuneACCESS and kept in-frame rearrangements with V and J called. Such tables lack part of the clones; where checked against another copy, unresolved V genes explain under half of the gap, and the rest is unexplained. V and J calls plus clone size are reproduced from that table; the DNA served to infer D and trimming. A total of over a million clones appear in this sample, roughly 96% of them only once. The biggest ten clones account for more than 0.9% of the sample.

To note about this clone: Its antigen target is currently unknown. Base qualities are not at hand, and no much larger clone is one base apart.

Material for sequencing was naive CD4+ T cells sorted from blood. The sample's cell subset or site, from its label and the paper: CD45RA+ positively selected. The chain couples TRBV7-3 to TRBJ2-2; the D gene assignment is ambiguous. This clonotype was obtained from a man aged 25 to 40 in good health. The CDR3 has the sequence CASSLRAAHTGELFF. In nucleotides, the sequence is TGTGCCAGCAGCCTCCGGGCGGCACACACCGGGGAGCTGTTTTTT. With all but the CDR3 taken from the reference TRBV7-3 and TRBJ2-2 genes, the full variable domain is: GAGVSQTPSNKVTEKGKYVELRCDPISGHTALYWYRQSLGQGPEFLIYFQGTGAADDSGLPNDRFFAVRPEGSVSTLKIQRTERGDSAVYLCASSLRAAHTGELFFGEGSRLTVL.